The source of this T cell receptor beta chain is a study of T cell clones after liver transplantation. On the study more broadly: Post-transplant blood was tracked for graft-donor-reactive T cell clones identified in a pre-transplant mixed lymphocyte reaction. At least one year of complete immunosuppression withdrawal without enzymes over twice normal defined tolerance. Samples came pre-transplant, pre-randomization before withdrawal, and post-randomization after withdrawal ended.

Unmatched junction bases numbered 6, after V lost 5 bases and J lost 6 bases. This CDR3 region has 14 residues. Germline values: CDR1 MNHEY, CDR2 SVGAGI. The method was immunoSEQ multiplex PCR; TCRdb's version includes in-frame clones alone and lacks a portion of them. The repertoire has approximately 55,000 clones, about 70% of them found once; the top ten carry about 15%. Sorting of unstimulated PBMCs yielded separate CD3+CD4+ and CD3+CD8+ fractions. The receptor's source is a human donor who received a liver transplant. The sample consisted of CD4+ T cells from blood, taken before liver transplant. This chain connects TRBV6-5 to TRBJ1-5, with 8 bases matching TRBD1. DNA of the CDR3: TGTGCCAGCAGTCGACAGGGGTGGGGTCAGCCCCAGCATTTT. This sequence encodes CASSRQGWGQPQHF.